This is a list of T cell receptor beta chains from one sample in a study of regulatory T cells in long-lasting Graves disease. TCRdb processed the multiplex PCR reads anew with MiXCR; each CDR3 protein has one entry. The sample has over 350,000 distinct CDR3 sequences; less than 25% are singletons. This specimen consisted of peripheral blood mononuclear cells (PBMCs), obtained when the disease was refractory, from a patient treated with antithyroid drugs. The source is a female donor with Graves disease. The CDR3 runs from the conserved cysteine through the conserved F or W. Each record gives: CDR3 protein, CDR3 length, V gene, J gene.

CDR3: CASTGTSRTDTQYF
length: 14
V: TRBV2
J: TRBJ2-3

CDR3: CATTELGPGHQWYEQYF
length: 17
V: TRBV24-1
J: TRBJ2-7

CDR3: CASSLDAQIDAFF
length: 13
V: TRBV7-2
J: TRBJ1-1

CDR3: CASRSLGTNTGELFF
length: 15
V: TRBV6-1
J: TRBJ2-2

CDR3: CASSLLQGIDGYTF
length: 14
V: TRBV5-1
J: TRBJ1-2

CDR3: CASSFSTPNTEAFF
length: 14
V: TRBV27
J: TRBJ1-1

CDR3: CASSFSQHDSNQPQHF
length: 16
V: TRBV12-3/TRBV12-4
J: TRBJ1-5

CDR3: CASSSGLAGEVEQYF
length: 15
V: TRBV7-8
J: TRBJ2-7

CDR3: CASSPEMGTYGYTF
length: 14
V: TRBV9
J: TRBJ1-2

CDR3: CSAIRTGVNYEQYF
length: 14
V: TRBV20-1
J: TRBJ2-7

CDR3: CASSRPSGRNDYEQYF
length: 16
V: TRBV6-1
J: TRBJ2-7

CDR3: CAISERQGEGSPLHF
length: 15
V: TRBV10-3
J: TRBJ1-6

CDR3: CAWSPQGAKSHQPQHF
length: 16
V: TRBV30
J: TRBJ1-5

CDR3: CASTVRSGLAAYEQYF
length: 16
V: TRBV12-3/TRBV12-4
J: TRBJ2-7

CDR3: CASSASIGFGELFF
length: 14
V: TRBV7-7
J: TRBJ2-2

CDR3: CASSQVPGATNEKLFF
length: 16
V: TRBV7-2
J: TRBJ1-4

CDR3: CAWSVSASYGYTF
length: 13
V: TRBV30
J: TRBJ1-2

CDR3: CASRRGQGAREQFF
length: 14
V: TRBV2
J: TRBJ2-1

CDR3: CASSSRQGLNEKLFF
length: 15
V: TRBV6-1
J: TRBJ1-4

CDR3: CASSGGQLYRDGYTF
length: 15
V: TRBV5-1
J: TRBJ1-2

CDR3: CASSLEGFHEQYF
length: 13
V: TRBV27
J: TRBJ2-7

CDR3: CASSLWLAGTPRGTGELFF
length: 19
V: TRBV28
J: TRBJ2-2

CDR3: CASSPGGDSNTGEPFF
length: 16
V: TRBV12-3/TRBV12-4
J: TRBJ2-2

CDR3: CASSLEGQGAKETQYF
length: 16
V: TRBV7-9
J: TRBJ2-5

CDR3: CATTGQAWETQYF
length: 13
V: TRBV2
J: TRBJ2-5

CDR3: CSVVTAGDTEAFF
length: 13
V: TRBV29-1
J: TRBJ1-1

CDR3: CASKKTGLNTEAFF
length: 14
V: TRBV12-3/TRBV12-4
J: TRBJ1-1

CDR3: CASSVTSGRFDEQYF
length: 15
V: TRBV7-9
J: TRBJ2-7

CDR3: CASSPMKEQYEQYF
length: 14
V: TRBV18
J: TRBJ2-7

CDR3: CASSLTGASNTEAFF
length: 15
V: TRBV7-9
J: TRBJ1-1

CDR3: CASSLSVLGSGANVLTF
length: 17
V: TRBV27
J: TRBJ2-6

CDR3: CASSYSCPLAGDLQYF
length: 16
V: TRBV6-2/TRBV6-3
J: TRBJ2-5